This TCR beta chain came from a study of metastatic and nonmetastatic thyroid tumors. Study-level information: Comparison of repertoires was carried out across blood and tumor or nodule tissue from malignant and benign thyroid patients.

Per the original methods: The study built a papillary thyroid cancer distant-metastasis classifier from CDR3 differences across clinicopathological groups. TCRdb re-clonotyped the PCR reads via MiXCR. TCRdb's processing, not the authors' own work, is the source of the V and J calls. The data hold tens of thousands of clones, with around 12% observed a single time. Every patient underwent thyroid surgery untreated. The ends were cut back, 4 bases at V and 6 bases at J, with 19 bases in the middle. Germline lookup yields CDR1 SGHKS and CDR2 YYEKEE (reference sequence). The CDR3 has 16 amino acids. Ten or more counts support this clone. Its antigen is undetermined. Study outcomes and limitations: Malignant thyroid tumors reportedly had TCR beta diversity that was significantly higher than in benign nodules, in blood and tumor.

The TCR was taken from a female donor with papillary thyroid cancer or a benign thyroid nodule (not recorded which). Some clones in this sample may be carry-over from other donors' samples. The chain links TRBV5-5 to TRBJ2-2; maybe TRBD2 (6 bases). Sequencing input: tumor tissue. The DNA of the CDR3 is TGTGCCAGCAGCACCCCCGCCGGGGGATTGTCCGGGGAGCTGTTTTTT. Translating it yields CASSTPAGGLSGELFF.